Given below is one TCR beta chain in context. What it binds is not known. Germline V CDR1 and CDR2: GTSNPN, SVGIG (reference sequence). The CDR3 sequence is 15 residues long. V lost 3 bases and J 0 bases, leaving 13 bases between the germline ends. This sample is drawn from a study of cytomegalovirus exposure and HLA in healthy donors. Study background: Earlier, approximately 180 million T cells were analyzed, and 90 million to 140 million unique TCR beta sequences were found among them. General observations from the study: An ancestry cluster, one associated with Asian ancestry, reportedly showed fewer N-insertions than the approximately 670-donor mean in a later analysis.

Primers: 60 Vbeta forward and 13 Jbeta reverse. Sequencing used immunoSEQ multiplex PCR; TCRdb keeps in-frame clones, though not all of them. Seen here are around 170,000 clones, about 80% observed once, and the top ten hold roughly 0.5%. This sequence was found in a woman aged 50 to 60 in good health and CMV-seronegative. What was sequenced was PBMCs. The rearrangement uses TRBV30 and TRBJ2-3, with D possibly being TRBD1 (6 bases). For the CDR3, the DNA is TGTGCCTGGAGATTAACAGGGCCGAGCACAGATACGCAGTATTTT. Its protein product is CAWRLTGPSTDTQYF.